These T cell receptor beta chains were read from a single sample in a study of post-analysis software for immune sequencing data. In TCRdb, the PCR reads were re-called with MiXCR into one record per CDR3 protein. The repertoire holds 450,000 to 650,000 distinct CDR3 sequences, with roughly 45% as singletons. Material for sequencing was blood. Receptor source: a girl aged 5-17 years with multiple sclerosis. The CDR3 runs from the conserved cysteine through the conserved F or W. A D gene is named only where the DNA matches it firmly. Not every row has a clone size; where given, it reads once, few, many or a size class.

-	15	few	TRBV6-5	TRBJ2-7	CASSYEGRGTYEQYF	TGTGCCAGCAGTTACGAGGGCAGGGGCACGTATGAGCAGTACTTC
-	12	-	TRBV6-6	TRBJ2-3	CAGHRHTDTQYF	TGTGCCGGCCACAGACACACAGATACGCAGTATTTT
-	11	-	TRBV6-5	TRBJ1-2	CASSYGNGYTF	TGTGCCAGCAGTTACGGTAATGGCTACACCTTC
-	15	few	TRBV12-3/TRBV12-4	TRBJ1-5	CASSSGGRANQPQHF	TGTGCCAGCAGTTCTGGTGGGCGGGCCAATCAGCCCCAGCATTTT
TRBD2	16	-	TRBV15	TRBJ2-7	CATSRDLGRVPYEQYF	TGTGCCACCAGCAGAGATCTCGGGAGGGTTCCTTACGAGCAGTACTTC
-	15	-	TRBV12-3/TRBV12-4	TRBJ1-1	CASSSAGLMNTEAFF	TGTGCCAGCAGTTCCGCCGGACTGATGAACACTGAAGCTTTCTTT
TRBD1	15	-	TRBV12-3/TRBV12-4	TRBJ2-3	CASSLRDRGTDTQYF	TGTGCCAGCAGTTTACGGGACAGGGGCACAGATACGCAGTATTTT
TRBD2	14	-	TRBV29-1	TRBJ2-1	CSVERGGSYNEQFF	TGCAGCGTCGAGCGGGGGGGCTCCTACAATGAGCAGTTCTTC
TRBD1	15	few	TRBV5-1	TRBJ1-4	CASSLTGGIVEKLFF	TGCGCCAGCAGCCTGACAGGGGGAATTGTTGAAAAACTGTTTTTT
-	13	-	TRBV27	TRBJ2-7	CASSQQGGYEQYF	TGTGCCAGCAGCCAGCAGGGTGGCTACGAGCAGTACTTC
TRBD1	13	few	TRBV29-1	TRBJ2-3	CSFRQGPADTQYF	TGCAGCTTCCGACAGGGGCCCGCAGATACGCAGTATTTT
-	13	-	TRBV4-1	TRBJ2-3	CASSPRRRDTQYF	TGCGCCAGCAGCCCCAGACGCAGGGATACGCAGTATTTT
TRBD1	12	-	TRBV2	TRBJ1-2	CASRRGLGGYTF	TGTGCCAGCAGAAGGGGGCTGGGTGGCTACACCTTC
-	13	-	TRBV6-4	TRBJ2-2	CASSDSGAGELFF	TGTGCCAGCAGTGACTCAGGGGCCGGGGAGCTGTTTTTT
-	18	-	TRBV3-1	TRBJ1-6	CASSQESGGRWHNSPLHF	TGTGCCAGCAGCCAAGAATCAGGCGGGCGCTGGCATAATTCACCCCTCCACTTT
TRBD1	14	-	TRBV5-1	TRBJ2-5	CASSARTGGETQYF	TGCGCCAGCAGCGCCCGGACAGGGGGAGAGACCCAGTACTTC
-	15	-	TRBV12-3/TRBV12-4	TRBJ2-3	CASSLGSHSTDTQYF	TGTGCCAGCAGTTTAGGCAGTCATAGCACAGATACGCAGTATTTT
-	13	-	TRBV11-2	TRBJ2-3	CASSHQATDTQYF	TGTGCCAGCAGCCACCAGGCAACAGATACGCAGTATTTT
-	14	-	TRBV6-4	TRBJ2-4	CASSESTGSNIQYF	TGTGCCAGCAGTGAGTCAACAGGGTCGAACATTCAGTACTTC
TRBD2	15	-	TRBV12-3/TRBV12-4	TRBJ2-3	CAGSLAGGSTDTQYF	TGTGCCGGCAGCCTAGCGGGAGGATCCACAGATACGCAGTATTTT
-	13	-	TRBV11-2	TRBJ2-3	CASSIGGTDTQYF	TGTGCCTCCTCGATCGGGGGCACAGATACGCAGTATTTT
-	16	few	TRBV12-3/TRBV12-4	TRBJ1-4	CASSLTKLGTNEKLFF	TGTGCCAGCAGCCTTACTAAGCTTGGAACTAATGAAAAACTGTTTTTT
-	10	-	TRBV20-1	TRBJ2-3	CSAKRVQQYF	TGCAGTGCTAAGCGGGTGCAGCAGTATTTT
-	15	-	TRBV12-3/TRBV12-4	TRBJ2-1	CASSFGYRQINEQFF	TGTGCCAGCAGTTTTGGATACAGGCAAATCAATGAGCAGTTCTTC
TRBD1	15	few	TRBV7-9	TRBJ2-7	CASSLLAGGIGEQYF	TGTGCCAGCAGCTTATTGGCAGGGGGTATCGGCGAGCAGTACTTC
TRBD1	15	once	TRBV6-5	TRBJ2-7	CASSYTGTGLDEQDF	TGTGCCAGCAGTTACACGGGGACAGGGTTAGACGAGCAGGACTTC
-	13	-	TRBV3-1	TRBJ1-2	CASSQEGFYGYTF	TGTGCCAGCAGCCAAGAAGGGTTCTATGGCTACACCTTC
-	13	-	TRBV4-1	TRBJ1-6	CASSQDAAAPLHF	TGCGCCAGCAGCCAAGATGCGGCTGCACCCCTCCACTTT
-	14	once	TRBV12-3/TRBV12-4	TRBJ1-1	CASSSQVLNTEAFF	TGTGCCAGCAGTTCACAGGTCCTAAACACTGAAGCTTTCTTT
-	13	many	TRBV12-3/TRBV12-4	TRBJ1-1	CASSLRGNTEAFF	TGTGCCAGCAGCTTAAGGGGGAACACTGAAGCTTTCTTT
TRBD1	15	once	TRBV7-9	TRBJ2-7	CASSYTGGARGEQYF	TGTGCCAGCAGCTATACAGGGGGCGCAAGGGGGGAGCAGTACTTC
-	17	few	TRBV7-2	TRBJ2-3	CASSLAPLGHVTDTQYF	TGTGCCAGCAGCTTAGCCCCGCTAGGGCATGTCACAGATACGCAGTATTTT
-	12	-	TRBV29-1	TRBJ1-2	CSAGGSGGGYTF	TGCAGCGCCGGAGGCTCTGGAGGTGGCTACACCTTC
-	12	-	TRBV12-3/TRBV12-4	TRBJ2-1	CASSAIRNRWFF	TGTGCCAGCAGTGCCATAAGGAATAGGTGGTTCTTC
-	15	few	TRBV7-9	TRBJ2-3	CASRPRGRGTDTQYF	TGTGCCAGCAGGCCCCGGGGGCGCGGTACAGATACGCAGTATTTT
-	14	-	TRBV3-1	TRBJ2-5	CASSQARTVETQYF	TGTGCCAGCAGCCAAGCGAGGACAGTAGAGACCCAGTACTTC
-	16	-	TRBV20-1	TRBJ2-1	CSARDSRAEAFNEQFF	TGCAGTGCTAGAGATTCCCGGGCAGAGGCCTTCAATGAGCAGTTCTTC
TRBD1	14	-	TRBV29-1	TRBJ1-5	CSVGDRGAVQPQHF	TGCAGCGTTGGGGACAGGGGAGCAGTTCAGCCCCAGCATTTT
-	12	few	TRBV10-3	TRBJ2-5	CAISAREETQYF	TGTGCCATCAGTGCCAGGGAAGAGACCCAGTACTTC
TRBD1	12	-	TRBV12-3/TRBV12-4	TRBJ2-7	CASSLFRGGQYF	TGTGCCAGCAGTTTATTTAGAGGGGGCCAGTACTTC
-	13	-	TRBV10-3	TRBJ2-7	CAISVGNYNEQYF	TGTGCCATCAGTGTGGGTAACTACAATGAGCAGTACTTC
TRBD1	15	once	TRBV5-1	TRBJ1-2	CASSLTTGGLSGYTF	TGCGCCAGCAGCTTGACAACAGGGGGCTTGAGTGGCTACACCTTC
-	13	-	TRBV29-1	TRBJ1-4	CSVSDATNEKLFF	TGCAGCGTCTCAGATGCAACTAATGAAAAACTGTTTTTT
TRBD2	16	few	TRBV4-1	TRBJ2-7	CASSQPQRGPTYEQYF	TGCGCCAGCAGCCAACCTCAGCGGGGGCCGACCTACGAGCAGTACTTC
TRBD2	15	-	TRBV12-3/TRBV12-4	TRBJ2-5	CASLLAGGPDNEQYF	TGTGCCAGCCTCCTAGCGGGAGGGCCCGACAATGAGCAGTACTTC
-	12	few	TRBV7-3	TRBJ2-3	CASSLPQDTQYF	TGTGCCAGCAGCTTGCCCCAAGATACGCAGTATTTT
-	15	once	TRBV5-1	TRBJ2-7	CASSLGDRLTYEQYF	TGCGCCAGCAGCTTGGGGGATCGACTCACCTACGAGCAGTACTTC
TRBD2	16	few	TRBV10-3	TRBJ2-5	CAIRGTSGGAIETQYF	TGTGCCATCAGGGGGACTAGCGGGGGGGCCATAGAGACCCAGTACTTC
TRBD1	13	-	TRBV12-3/TRBV12-4	TRBJ1-2	CASNGQGNYGYTF	TGTGCCAGCAACGGACAGGGAAACTATGGCTACACCTTC